A single TCR beta chain is shown here with its context. CDR3 length equals 14 residues. Germline loops: CDR1 SGHRS, CDR2 YFSETQ. V was pared by 1 base and J by 4 bases, with 1 base of the junction left unmatched. The table came from immunoSEQ multiplex PCR; TCRdb's copy has only in-frame clones and leaves some out. The table records roughly 130,000 clones, 91% of them present only once. These data are taken from a study of T cell responses to AZD1222 COVID-19 vaccine. The material was peripheral blood, obtained on day 0 of AZD1222 vaccination. The chain recombines TRBV5-1 with TRBJ1-4; 7 bases map to TRBD1. This receptor was identified in an adult in good health. The CDR3 DNA reads TGCGCCAGCAGCTTGACAGGGGTTAATGAAAAACTGTTTTTT. Residues: CASSLTGVNEKLFF. Combining the CDR3 with reference TRBV5-1 and TRBJ1-4 gives the whole variable domain KAGVTQTPRYLIKTRGQQVTLSCSPISGHRSVSWYQQTPGQGLQFLFEYFSETQRNKGNFPGRFSGRQFSNSRSEMNVSTLELGDSALYLCASSLTGVNEKLFFGSGTQLSVL.